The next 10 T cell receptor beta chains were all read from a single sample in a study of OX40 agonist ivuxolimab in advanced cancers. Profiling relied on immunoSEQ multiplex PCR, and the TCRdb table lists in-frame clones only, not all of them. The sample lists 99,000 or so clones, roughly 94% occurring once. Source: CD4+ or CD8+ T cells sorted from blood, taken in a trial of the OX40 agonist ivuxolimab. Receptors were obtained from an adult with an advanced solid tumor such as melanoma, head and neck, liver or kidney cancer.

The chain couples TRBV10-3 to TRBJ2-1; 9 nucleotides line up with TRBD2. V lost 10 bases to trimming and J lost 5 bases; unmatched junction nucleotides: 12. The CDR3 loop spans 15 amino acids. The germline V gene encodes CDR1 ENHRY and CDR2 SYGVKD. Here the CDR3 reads CATYGGASGNNEQFF. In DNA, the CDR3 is TGTGCCACCTATGGGGGGGCTAGCGGGAACAATGAGCAGTTCTTC.

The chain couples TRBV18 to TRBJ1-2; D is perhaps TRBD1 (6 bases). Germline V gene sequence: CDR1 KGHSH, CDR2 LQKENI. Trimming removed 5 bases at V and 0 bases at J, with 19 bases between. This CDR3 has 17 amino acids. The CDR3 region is CASSTLTVSGANYGYTF. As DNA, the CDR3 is TGTGCCAGCTCAACCCTTACCGTCTCAGGGGCTAACTATGGCTACACCTTC.

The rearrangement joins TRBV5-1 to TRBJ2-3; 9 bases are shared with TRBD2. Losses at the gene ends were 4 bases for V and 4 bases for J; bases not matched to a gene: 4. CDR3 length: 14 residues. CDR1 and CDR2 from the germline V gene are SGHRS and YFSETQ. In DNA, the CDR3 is TGCGCCAGCAGCCTAGCGGGAACCGCAGATACGCAGTATTTT. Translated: CASSLAGTADTQYF.

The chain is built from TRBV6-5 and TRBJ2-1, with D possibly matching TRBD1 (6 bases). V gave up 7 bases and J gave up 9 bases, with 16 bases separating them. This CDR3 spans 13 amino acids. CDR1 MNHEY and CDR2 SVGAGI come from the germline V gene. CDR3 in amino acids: CASTRPGASEQFF. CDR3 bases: TGTGCCAGCACCCGCCCAGGGGCCAGTGAGCAGTTCTTC.

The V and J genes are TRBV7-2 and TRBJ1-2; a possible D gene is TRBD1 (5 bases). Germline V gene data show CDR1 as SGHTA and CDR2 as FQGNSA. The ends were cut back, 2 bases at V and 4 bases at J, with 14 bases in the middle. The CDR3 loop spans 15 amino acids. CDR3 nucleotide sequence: TGTGCCAGCAGCTTAACGGGGACCCAACTCTATGGCTACACCTTC. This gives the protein CASSLTGTQLYGYTF.

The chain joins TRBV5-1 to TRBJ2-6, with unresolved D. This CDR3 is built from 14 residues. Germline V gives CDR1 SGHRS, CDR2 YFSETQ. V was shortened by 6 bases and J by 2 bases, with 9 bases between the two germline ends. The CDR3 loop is CASKEVAGANVLTF. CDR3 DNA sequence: TGCGCCAGCAAAGAAGTTGCTGGGGCCAACGTCCTGACTTTC.

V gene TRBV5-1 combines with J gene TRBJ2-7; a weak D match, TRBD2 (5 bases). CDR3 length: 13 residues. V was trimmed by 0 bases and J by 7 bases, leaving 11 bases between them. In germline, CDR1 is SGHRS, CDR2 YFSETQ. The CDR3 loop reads CASSLVGSEEQYF. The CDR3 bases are TGCGCCAGCAGCTTGGTGGGGAGTGAAGAGCAGTACTTC.

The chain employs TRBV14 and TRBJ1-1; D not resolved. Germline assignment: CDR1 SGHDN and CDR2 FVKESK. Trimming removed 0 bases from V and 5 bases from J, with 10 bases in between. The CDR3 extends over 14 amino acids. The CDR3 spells CASSQDLSYTEAFF. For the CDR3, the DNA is TGTGCCAGCAGCCAAGATCTTTCCTATACTGAAGCTTTCTTT.

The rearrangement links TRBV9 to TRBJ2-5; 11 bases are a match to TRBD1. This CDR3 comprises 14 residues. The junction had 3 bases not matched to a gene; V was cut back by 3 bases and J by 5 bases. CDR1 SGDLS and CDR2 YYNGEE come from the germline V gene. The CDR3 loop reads CASSARDRGETQYF. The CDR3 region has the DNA TGTGCCAGCAGCGCCCGGGACAGGGGGGAGACCCAGTACTTC.

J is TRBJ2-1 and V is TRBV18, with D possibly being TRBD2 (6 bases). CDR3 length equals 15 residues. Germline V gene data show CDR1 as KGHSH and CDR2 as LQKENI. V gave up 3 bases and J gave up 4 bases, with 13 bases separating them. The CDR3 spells CASSPREPGYNEQFF. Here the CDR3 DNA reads TGTGCCAGCTCACCCCGGGAGCCTGGTTACAATGAGCAGTTCTTC. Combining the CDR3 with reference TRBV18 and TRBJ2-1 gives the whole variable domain NAGVMQNPRHLVRRRGQEARLRCSPMKGHSHVYWYRQLPEEGLKFMVYLQKENIIDESGMPKERFSAEFPKEGPSILRIQQVVRGDSAAYFCASSPREPGYNEQFFGPGTRLTVL.